The TCR beta chain described here comes from a study of radiation and T cells in renal cell carcinoma. Study conclusions and caveats: Top tumor clonotypes rose in blood 2 weeks post-radiation, then contracted.

The sample's time point: blood 4 weeks post-SBRT, at nephrectomy. Sample treatment: 15 Gy SBRT to primary tumor, nephrectomy 4 weeks later. Nephrectomy followed 15 Gy stereotactic body radiation by 4 weeks. Using immunoSEQ multiplex PCR, the repertoire was profiled, and TCRdb retains in-frame clones only, with some absent. The sample carries about 170,000 clones, around 90% recorded once. The CDR3 is made up of 17 amino acids. The germline gives CDR1 MNHNS, CDR2 SASEGT. V trimming: 2 bases; J trimming: 4 bases; junction bases outside the gene matches: 11. A word on this clone: What it recognizes is unknown.

This TCR was sampled from a woman in her 50s with renal cell carcinoma. Sample: blood, taken from a patient whose treatment included radiotherapy and nephrectomy. The chain joins TRBV6-1 to TRBJ2-7; 10 nucleotides agree with TRBD1. The CDR3 DNA sequence: TGTGCCAGCAGTGAATTATTGAGTGGACAGGGGGTGTACGAGCAGTACTTC. Translating gives CASSELLSGQGVYEQYF.